Below are 19 T cell receptor beta chains sequenced from a single sample in a study of cytomegalovirus exposure and HLA in healthy donors (dated by TCRdb to about 2017). Libraries were built with the immunoSEQ multiplex PCR assay. The multiplex PCR relied on a mix of 60 forward primers for TCR Vbeta segments and 13 reverse primers for TCR Jbeta segments. TCRdb took over this immuneACCESS table, retaining in-frame rearrangements with V and J assigned. Such tables are incomplete; in checked studies, under half of the missing clones stem from an unresolved V gene, and the remainder is unexplained. Counted in this sample were about 140,000 clones; 80% of them appeared once. The ten largest clones take up 4.5% to 6.5% of the sample. Sequencing was performed on PBMCs. The receptors derive from a male donor in good health and CMV-seronegative.

The V and J genes are TRBV7-2 and TRBJ2-7; the D is unclear. V lost 4 bases and J lost 5, with 12 bases in between. The germline CDR1 and CDR2 sequences are SGHTA and FQGNSA. The CDR3 loop spans 13 amino acids. The CDR3 nucleotides are TGTGCCAGCAGCTCCTACCTTGAGGACGAGCAGTACTTC. Residues: CASSSYLEDEQYF.

The chain links TRBV30 to TRBJ2-7; maybe TRBD2 (5 bases). V lost 8 bases to trimming and J lost 6 bases, with 17 bases between them. Germline lookup yields CDR1 GTSNPN and CDR2 SVGIG (reference sequence). The CDR3 totals 12 residues. Written as DNA, the CDR3 is TGTGCCGGATCGATGGAGGCCCGCGAGCAGTACTTC. Protein: CAGSMEAREQYF.

This chain connects TRBV7-9 to TRBJ1-1, with D possibly TRBD1 on 5 matching bases. Trimming cost V 3 bases and J 4 bases, with 9 bases left between them. Looked up from germline, CDR1 is SEHNR and CDR2 is FQNEAQ (reference sequence). This CDR3 contains 13 residues. This CDR3 reads CASSFGGSTEAFF. DNA of the CDR3: TGTGCCAGCAGCTTCGGGGGATCCACTGAAGCTTTCTTT.

The chain carries TRBV4-3 and TRBJ2-3; possibly TRBD1 for D (6 bases). Germline lookup yields CDR1 LGHNA and CDR2 YSLEER. The length of the CDR3 is 14 residues. Trimming took off 4 bases at V and 2 bases at J, with 10 bases between the two ends. The CDR3 is CASSPGQTTDTQYF. The CDR3 DNA sequence: TGCGCCAGCAGCCCCGGACAGACCACAGATACGCAGTATTTT.

This chain joins TRBV9 and TRBJ2-2; 9 bases match TRBD1. This CDR3 comprises 15 residues. With V trimmed by 4 bases and J by 7 bases, 8 bases remained unmatched. Looked up from germline, CDR1 is SGDLS and CDR2 is YYNGEE. The CDR3 region has the DNA TGTGCCAGCAGCTTGGGACAGGGACATGGCGGGGAGCTGTTTTTT. Its protein is CASSLGQGHGGELFF.

The chain couples TRBV19 to TRBJ2-1; TRBD2 is a possible D gene (7 bases). CDR1 and CDR2 (germline): LNHDA, SQIVND (reference sequence). Trimming shortened V by 4 bases and J by 9 bases, and 16 bases separated the two germline ends. This CDR3 comprises 14 residues. The CDR3 DNA reads TGTGCCAGTAGTACTGGGGGGGCCCGGGCTGAGCAGTTCTTC. Its translation: CASSTGGARAEQFF.

The CDR3 sequence is CSVAKGVEQYF. DNA for the CDR3: TGCAGCGTTGCTAAAGGAGTAGAGCAGTACTTC. This sequence joins TRBV29-1 and TRBJ2-5; D not resolved. This CDR3 is 11 amino acids long. V lost 4 bases and J lost 11, with 14 bases in between. The germline V gene has CDR1 SQVTM and CDR2 ANQGSEA.

This chain uses TRBV4-3 with TRBJ2-2, with TRBD2 as a possible D gene (5 bases). The ends were cut back, 4 bases at V and 5 bases at J, with 8 bases in the middle. Per germline, CDR1 LGHNA and CDR2 YSLEER. The CDR3 totals 13 residues. The CDR3 here is CASSRERTGELFF. In DNA, the CDR3 is TGCGCCAGCAGCCGGGAGAGAACCGGGGAGCTGTTTTTT.

The chain has TRBV27 and TRBJ2-1, with 10 bases fitting TRBD1. CDR1 and CDR2 (germline): MNHEY, SMNVEV (reference sequence). The trim removed 7 bases at V and 9 bases at J, leaving 3 bases unmatched. There are 12 residues in the CDR3. The CDR3 region has the DNA TGTGCCAGCACGACAGGGGGCAGTGAGCAGTTCTTC. Amino acids: CASTTGGSEQFF.

This rearrangement joins TRBV28 to TRBJ1-4; D gene uncertain. The CDR3 extends over 12 amino acids. V was trimmed by 6 bases and J by 7 bases, leaving 9 bases between them. Germline assignment: CDR1 MDHEN and CDR2 SYDVKM. The CDR3 bases are TGTGCCAGCAGAAATTCAGGTGAAAAACTGTTTTTT. Its protein is CASRNSGEKLFF. Drawing the rest from reference TRBV28 and TRBJ1-4, the complete variable domain is DVKVTQSSRYLVKRTGEKVFLECVQDMDHENMFWYRQDPGLGLRLIYFSYDVKMKEKGDIPEGYSVSREKKERFSLILESASTNQTSMYLCASRNSGEKLFFGSGTQLSVL.

The J gene is TRBJ2-1, the V gene TRBV21-1; the listed D gene, TRBD2, was not tested against the DNA. TRBV21-1 is noted as a pseudogene. The CDR3 is made up of 15 amino acids. This CDR3 is CASGLAGGAYNEQFF. The CDR3 region has the DNA TGTGCCAGCGGACTAGCGGGGGGGGCCTACAATGAGCAGTTCTTC.

The chain links TRBV4-3 to TRBJ2-1; 8 bases line up with TRBD1. Germline CDR1 reads LGHNA; CDR2 reads YSLEER. The V gene end was trimmed by 0 bases and the J gene end by 7 bases; junction bases not matched to a gene: 5. The CDR3 length is 15 residues. This CDR3 is CASSQDRTGLNEQFF. DNA of the CDR3: TGCGCCAGCAGCCAAGATAGGACAGGGTTAAATGAGCAGTTCTTC.

This chain joins TRBV30 and TRBJ1-3; 8 bases line up with TRBD1. This CDR3 has 15 amino acids. Germline V lookup: CDR1 GTSNPN, CDR2 SVGIG (reference sequence). Trimming cost V 0 bases and J 4 bases; bases outside gene matches: 5. The CDR3 nucleotides read TGTGCCTGGAGTGTAGCACAGGGGGGAGGAAACACCATATATTTT. Translated: CAWSVAQGGGNTIYF.

This clone was counted between two and nine times. The chain recombines TRBV7-8 with TRBJ1-3; D uncertain. This CDR3 comprises 14 residues. Germline V gene lookup returns CDR1 SGHVS and CDR2 FQNEAQ. The V gene lost 5 bases and the J gene lost 0 bases, with 8 bases spanning the gap. The CDR3 loop is CASSIANSGNTIYF. The CDR3, as DNA: TGTGCCAGCAGCATTGCGAACTCTGGAAACACCATATATTTT.

The sample holds one count of this clone. The chain recombines TRBV7-2 with TRBJ1-2; D not certain. The germline V gene has CDR1 SGHTA and CDR2 FQGNSA. Deletions cut 1 base from V and 2 bases from J, with 8 bases between. The CDR3 sequence is 14 residues long. The CDR3 DNA follows: TGTGCCAGCAGCTTAGGAGGCACAAACTATGGCTACACCTTC. Translating it yields CASSLGGTNYGYTF.

The V and J genes are TRBV28 and TRBJ1-1; D not certain. This CDR3 is built from 14 residues. Looked up from germline, CDR1 is MDHEN and CDR2 is SYDVKM. V dropped 5 bases and J dropped 0 bases, with 10 bases sitting between them. Written as DNA, the CDR3 is TGTGCCAGCAGTCATCCAGTTATGAACACTGAAGCTTTCTTT. As protein: CASSHPVMNTEAFF.

This clone was observed a handful of times. The chain has TRBV7-9 and TRBJ2-2; the D is unclear. The CDR3 totals 14 residues. V gave up 3 bases and J gave up 7 bases, with 12 bases separating them. Germline-derived CDR1 and CDR2 are SEHNR and FQNEAQ (reference sequence). CDR3 coding DNA: TGTGCCAGCAGCTTTGCCACCCGCGGCGGGGAGCTGTTTTTT. As protein: CASSFATRGGELFF.

The rearrangement joins TRBV7-2 to TRBJ1-5; maybe TRBD1 (5 bases). Between the trimmed V and J ends, which lost 2 bases and 1 base, there was a span of 9 bases. CDR3 length: 15 residues. Germline lookup yields CDR1 SGHTA and CDR2 FQGNSA. The CDR3 loop reads CASSLTGWSNQPQHF. In DNA form, the CDR3 reads TGTGCCAGCAGCTTAACAGGTTGGAGCAATCAGCCCCAGCATTTT.

The chain links TRBV5-1 to TRBJ2-7; 11 positions match TRBD1. With V trimmed by 0 bases and J by 6 bases, 8 bases remained unmatched. The CDR3 spans 16 residues. Germline loops: CDR1 SGHRS, CDR2 YFSETQ. The CDR3 DNA follows: TGCGCCAGCAGCTTGGGGACAGGGGGCGGTCTCCTCGAGCAGTACTTC. This encodes CASSLGTGGGLLEQYF.